These T cell receptor beta chains were read from a single sample in a study of cytomegalovirus exposure and HLA in healthy donors. TCRdb's table, derived via immunoSEQ multiplex PCR, lists solely in-frame clones and lacks some. The table has approximately 140,000 clones, about 80% seen once. Sequencing input: PBMCs. All receptors derive from a middle-aged woman in good health and CMV-seronegative. CDR3s include the opening cysteine and the closing phenylalanine or tryptophan. D genes are given only for firm matches. Clone size is shown for a subset of rows, as once, few, many or a class of expanded clone.

TGTGCCAGTAGCATTCCGGCACCCGGGGAAGGACAGTACTTC | CASSIPAPGEGQYF | TRBJ2-7 | NA | TRBV19 | NA
TGTGCCAGCAGGGACAGGGGTGAGGCCGCCGTCCCCTACGAGCAGTACTTC | CASRDRGEAAVPYEQYF | TRBJ2-7 | TRBD1 | TRBV27 | NA
TGTGCCAGCAGCTTACAGGCGGGATTCACCGGGGAGCTGTTTTTT | CASSLQAGFTGELFF | TRBJ2-2 | NA | TRBV5-6 | NA
TGCGCCAGCAGCCGGGACCCCGGGACAGAAAATGGCTACACCTTC | CASSRDPGTENGYTF | TRBJ1-2 | TRBD1 | TRBV5-1 | few
TGTGCCAGTAGTATAGACTTCGGTGGCACTGAAGCTTTCTTT | CASSIDFGGTEAFF | TRBJ1-1 | NA | TRBV19 | NA
TGTGCCAGCAGGATAGACAGGGGGAACACTGAAGCTTTCTTT | CASRIDRGNTEAFF | TRBJ1-1 | TRBD1 | TRBV2 | once
TGTGCCAGCAGCGTAGAGGCAGGGCTACGAACCGGGGAGCTGTTTTTT | CASSVEAGLRTGELFF | TRBJ2-2 | NA | TRBV9 | NA
TGCGCCAGCAGCCCGGGGGGTGGGGGGCGGAACAATGAGCAGTTCTTC | CASSPGGGGRNNEQFF | TRBJ2-1 | NA | TRBV5-1 | NA
TGTGCCAGCAGCCTTGGGCCAGTAGTCTCCAACGTCCTGACTTTC | CASSLGPVVSNVLTF | TRBJ2-6 | NA | TRBV7-6 | NA
TGCGCCAGCAGCCAAAACACGGACTTGCTGGCCAAAAACATTCAGTACTTC | CASSQNTDLLAKNIQYF | TRBJ2-4 | NA | TRBV4-3 | few
TGTGCCACCGAGCCGGGGACAGGGTACACTGAAGCTTTCTTT | CATEPGTGYTEAFF | TRBJ1-1 | TRBD1 | TRBV15 | once
TGTGTGACACGCGGGAGTGGAACCTACGAGCAGTACTTC | CVTRGSGTYEQYF | TRBJ2-7 | TRBD2 | TRBV28 | NA
TGTGCCAGCAGCCAAGGGGGGGGCCCATCCATCTATGGCTACACCTTC | CASSQGGGPSIYGYTF | TRBJ1-2 | NA | TRBV14 | NA
TGTGCCAGCAGCAATCGACTAGACTACAATGAGCAGTTCTTC | CASSNRLDYNEQFF | TRBJ2-1 | NA | TRBV5-6 | NA
TGTGCCAGCACCTTTGGACAGGGTCGAGAAAAACTGTTTTTT | CASTFGQGREKLFF | TRBJ1-4 | TRBD1 | TRBV28 | NA
TGTGCCAGCTCAGAGTATTTGACAGGGGCCAACACTGAAGCTTTCTTT | CASSEYLTGANTEAFF | TRBJ1-1 | TRBD1 | TRBV18 | few
TGCGCCAGCGGGAATAGCGGGTACAATGAGCAGTTCTTC | CASGNSGYNEQFF | TRBJ2-1 | TRBD2 | TRBV10-1 | once
TGTGCCAGCAGCTTAAGGGCCAAGACAGGGGGCGTTAATGGCTACACCTTC | CASSLRAKTGGVNGYTF | TRBJ1-2 | TRBD1 | TRBV7-8 | few
TGTGCCAGCAGTAAACCCGGGACAGGTATCTACGAGCAGTACTTC | CASSKPGTGIYEQYF | TRBJ2-7 | TRBD1 | TRBV6-6 | NA
TGTGCCAGCAGCAGACTACGGGACACCTCGACCGGGGAGCTGTTTTTT | CASSRLRDTSTGELFF | TRBJ2-2 | NA | TRBV7-3 | NA
TGCAGCGTTTGGGGACAGGGGGCCTACGAGCAGTACTTC | CSVWGQGAYEQYF | TRBJ2-7 | TRBD1 | TRBV29-1 | NA
TGTGCCAGCAGCGGACCCCTAGCTTTGGAATATTCACCCCTCCACTTT | CASSGPLALEYSPLHF | TRBJ1-6 | NA | TRBV9 | NA
TGCGCCAGCAGTCACACAGGGGGTCAGCCCCAGCATTTT | CASSHTGGQPQHF | TRBJ1-5 | TRBD1 | TRBV10-2 | NA
TGTGCCAGCAGCCCCCAGGGAAGTTTAAACACCATATATTTT | CASSPQGSLNTIYF | TRBJ1-3 | NA | TRBV7-2 | NA
TGTGCCAGCAGCTTGGGAGCAAGGCGGTCGGAAGCTTTCTTT | CASSLGARRSEAFF | TRBJ1-1 | NA | TRBV7-8 | NA
TGTGCCAGCAGCGCACCGGGCTCCTACAATGAGCAGTTCTTC | CASSAPGSYNEQFF | TRBJ2-1 | NA | TRBV7-2 | NA
TGTGCCAGCACGGGACTTTCCGGCTACACCTTC | CASTGLSGYTF | TRBJ1-2 | NA | TRBV6-1 | NA
TGCGCCAGCAGCCAGGAGGGACTAGCTGGGGCCGGGGAGCTGTTTTTT | CASSQEGLAGAGELFF | TRBJ2-2 | TRBD2 | TRBV4-3 | NA
TGTGCCAGCAGTGAAGAAAGTCTTGGAGCCTATGGCTACACCTTC | CASSEESLGAYGYTF | TRBJ1-2 | NA | TRBV6-1 | NA